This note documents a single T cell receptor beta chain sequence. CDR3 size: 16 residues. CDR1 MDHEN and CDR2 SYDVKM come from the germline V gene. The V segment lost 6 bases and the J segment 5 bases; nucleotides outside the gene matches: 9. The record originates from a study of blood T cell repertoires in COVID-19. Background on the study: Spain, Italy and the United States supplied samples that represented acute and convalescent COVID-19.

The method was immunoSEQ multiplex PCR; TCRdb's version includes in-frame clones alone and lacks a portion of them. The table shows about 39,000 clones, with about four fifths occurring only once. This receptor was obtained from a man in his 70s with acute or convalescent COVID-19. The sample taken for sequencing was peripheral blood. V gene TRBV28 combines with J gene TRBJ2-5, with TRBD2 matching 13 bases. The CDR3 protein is CASSPGLAGVRETQYF. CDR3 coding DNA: TGTGCCAGCAGCCCCGGACTAGCGGGAGTCCGGGAGACCCAGTACTTC. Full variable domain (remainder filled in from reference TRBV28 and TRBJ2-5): DVKVTQSSRYLVKRTGEKVFLECVQDMDHENMFWYRQDPGLGLRLIYFSYDVKMKEKGDIPEGYSVSREKKERFSLILESASTNQTSMYLCASSPGLAGVRETQYFGPGTRLLVL.